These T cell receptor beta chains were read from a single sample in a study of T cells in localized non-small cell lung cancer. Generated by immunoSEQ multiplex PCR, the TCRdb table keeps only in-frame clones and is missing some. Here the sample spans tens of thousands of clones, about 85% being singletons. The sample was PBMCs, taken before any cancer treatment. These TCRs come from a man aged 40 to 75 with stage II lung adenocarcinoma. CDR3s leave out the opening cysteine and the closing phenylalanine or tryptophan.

CDR3 protein: ASSWTGSTEAF
CDR3 length: 11
V gene: TRBV4-1
J gene: TRBJ1-1

CDR3 protein: SAGGQETQY
CDR3 length: 9
V gene: TRBV20-1
J gene: TRBJ2-5

CDR3 protein: SVYAIGGWETQY
CDR3 length: 12
V gene: TRBV29-1
J gene: TRBJ2-5

CDR3 protein: ASSTGTSDAATQY
CDR3 length: 13
V gene: TRBV6-1
J gene: TRBJ2-5

CDR3 protein: SVRGGFQGETQY
CDR3 length: 12
V gene: TRBV29-1
J gene: TRBJ2-5

CDR3 protein: ASRTGGSEQF
CDR3 length: 10
V gene: TRBV19
J gene: TRBJ2-1

CDR3 protein: ASVLQGSNTEAF
CDR3 length: 12
V gene: TRBV12-5
J gene: TRBJ1-1

CDR3 protein: ASSHMNTEAF
CDR3 length: 10
V gene: TRBV2
J gene: TRBJ1-1

CDR3 protein: ASSLGGFDTGELF
CDR3 length: 13
V gene: TRBV27
J gene: TRBJ2-2

CDR3 protein: ASSGDGDYGYT
CDR3 length: 11
V gene: TRBV2
J gene: TRBJ1-2